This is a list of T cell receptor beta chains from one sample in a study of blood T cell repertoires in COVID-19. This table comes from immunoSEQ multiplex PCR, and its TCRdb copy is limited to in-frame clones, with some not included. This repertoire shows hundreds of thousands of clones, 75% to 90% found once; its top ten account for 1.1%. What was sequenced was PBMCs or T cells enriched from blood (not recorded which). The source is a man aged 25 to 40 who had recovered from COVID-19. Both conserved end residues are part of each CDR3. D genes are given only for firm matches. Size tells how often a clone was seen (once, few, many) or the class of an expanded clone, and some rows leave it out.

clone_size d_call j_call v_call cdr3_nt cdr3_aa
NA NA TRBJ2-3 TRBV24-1 TGTGCCACCAGAAACAGCAATACGCAGTATTTT CATRNSNTQYF
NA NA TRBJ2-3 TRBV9 TGTGCCAGCAGCTATTGGGCATTTATCACAGATACGCAGTATTTT CASSYWAFITDTQYF
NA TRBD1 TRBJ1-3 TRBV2 TGTGCCAGCAGTGAATTTGGGGACAGCCGCTCTGGAAACACCATATATTTT CASSEFGDSRSGNTIYF
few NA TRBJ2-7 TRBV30 TGTGCCTGGGCTCAAGAAGCCGAGCAGTACTTC CAWAQEAEQYF
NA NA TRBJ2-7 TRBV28 TGTGCCAGCAGTTTCCAACTCCTCTCCTACGAGCAGTACTTC CASSFQLLSYEQYF
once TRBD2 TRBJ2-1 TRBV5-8 TGTGCCAGCAGCTACTCGACTAGCGGGGCGTACAATGAGCAGTTCTTC CASSYSTSGAYNEQFF
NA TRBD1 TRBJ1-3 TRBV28 TGTGCCAGCCTGGGACAGCGAAGAAAATCTGGAAACACCATATATTTT CASLGQRRKSGNTIYF
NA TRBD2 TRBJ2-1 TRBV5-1 TGCGCCAGCAGCTTGGGTCCTAGCGGGAGTGGTTACAATGAGCAGTTCTTC CASSLGPSGSGYNEQFF
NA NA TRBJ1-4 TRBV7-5 TGTGTCAGAAGCACCGGCCGGGGGTCTTCCGGCCCTGAAAAACTGTTTTTT CVRSTGRGSSGPEKLFF
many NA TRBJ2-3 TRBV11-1 TGTGCCAGCACCGGGAATCCTAGCACAGATACGCAGTATTTT CASTGNPSTDTQYF
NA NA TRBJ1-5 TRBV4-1 TGCGCCAGCAGCCGTCAAGGGGGGGATAATCAGCCCCAGCATTTT CASSRQGGDNQPQHF
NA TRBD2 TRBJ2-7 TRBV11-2 TGTGCCAGCAGCATCCGGGACTACGCCTACGAGCAGTACTTC CASSIRDYAYEQYF
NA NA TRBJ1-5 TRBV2 TGTGCCAGCAGTGGGTCGACGGGAAGCAATCAGCCCCAGCATTTT CASSGSTGSNQPQHF
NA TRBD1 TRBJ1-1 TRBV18 TGTGCCAGCTCACCAGGCTTAAACAGGGGTGAAGCTTTCTTT CASSPGLNRGEAFF
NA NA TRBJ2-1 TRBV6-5 TGTGCCAGCAGTAGGACTCCGCTAGACAATGAGCAGTTCTTC CASSRTPLDNEQFF
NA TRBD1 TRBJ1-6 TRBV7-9 TGTGCCAGCAGTATAGGGGACAGAAATAATTCACCCCTCCACTTT CASSIGDRNNSPLHF
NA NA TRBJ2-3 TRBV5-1 TGCGCCAGCAGCTTTAGAGCAAATAATGCAGATACGCAGTATTTT CASSFRANNADTQYF
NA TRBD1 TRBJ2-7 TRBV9 TGTGCCAGCAGCGGACAGGGGGCAAAGGGCGAGCAGTACTTC CASSGQGAKGEQYF
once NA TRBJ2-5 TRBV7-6 TGTGCCAGCAGCTTACGGGGGTTGGAGACCCAGTACTTC CASSLRGLETQYF
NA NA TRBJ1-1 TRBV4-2 TGTGCCAGCAGCTCCCCCTCGGTTGCTTTCTTT CASSSPSVAFF
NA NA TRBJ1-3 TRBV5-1 TGCGCCAGCAGCTTAGGAGGGTCAGGAAACACCATATATTTT CASSLGGSGNTIYF
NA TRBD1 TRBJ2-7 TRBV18 TGTGCCAGCTCACCCCAGGGGGCACACGAGCAGTACTTC CASSPQGAHEQYF
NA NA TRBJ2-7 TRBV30 TGTGCCTGGAGTGCAGGGGTGGGCTCCTACGAGCAGTACTTC CAWSAGVGSYEQYF
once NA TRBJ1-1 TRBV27 TGTGCCAGCAGTTTATTCTGGCAAAACACTGAAGCTTTCTTT CASSLFWQNTEAFF
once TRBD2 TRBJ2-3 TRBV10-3 TGTGCCATCACCCCGCGGCTACTAGCGGGAGCGTCCACAGATACGCAGTATTTT CAITPRLLAGASTDTQYF
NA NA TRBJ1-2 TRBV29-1 TGCAGCGTAGGACAGAGTAACTATGGCTACACCTTC CSVGQSNYGYTF
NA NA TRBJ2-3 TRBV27 TGTGCCAGCAGTTTATCTGCGGGACTGAACACAGATACGCAGTATTTT CASSLSAGLNTDTQYF
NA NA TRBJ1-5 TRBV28 TGTGCCAGCAGTTCAGGCAGGAATCAGCCCCAGCATTTT CASSSGRNQPQHF
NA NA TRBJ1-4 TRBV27 TGTGCCAGCAGTTTCCGGGTCGCTGAAAAACTGTTTTTT CASSFRVAEKLFF
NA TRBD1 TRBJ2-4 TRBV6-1 TGTGCCAGCAGTGATAGCCGGGACAGACTAATTTCAAACATTCAGTACTTC CASSDSRDRLISNIQYF
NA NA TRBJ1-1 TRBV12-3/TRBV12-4 TGTGCCAGCAGTTTTCCAGGTACTGAAGCTTTCTTT CASSFPGTEAFF
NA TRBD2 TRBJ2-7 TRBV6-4 TGTGCCAGCAGTGAAGGGAGCGGGAGTGGGGACGAGCAGTACTTC CASSEGSGSGDEQYF
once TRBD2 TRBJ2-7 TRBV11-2 TGTGCCAGCAGCTTATGGTCCGGGACTAGCGCCTCCTACGAGCAGTACTTC CASSLWSGTSASYEQYF
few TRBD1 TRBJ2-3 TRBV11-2 TGTGCCAGCAGCACCTACAAGACAGGGGTCGCGTCAGATACGCAGTATTTT CASSTYKTGVASDTQYF
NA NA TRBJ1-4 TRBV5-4 TGTGCCAGCAGCGGACCAGGGGATGAAAAACTGTTTTTT CASSGPGDEKLFF
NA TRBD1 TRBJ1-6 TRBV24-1 TGTGCCACCAGTGATTCGGGACAGGGGAATTCACCCCTCCACTTT CATSDSGQGNSPLHF
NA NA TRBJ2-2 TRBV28 TGTGCCAGCAGCCCTCCTACCGGGGAGCTGTTTTTT CASSPPTGELFF
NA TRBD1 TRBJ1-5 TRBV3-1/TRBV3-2 TGTGCCAGCAGTTGGGGACAGGGGTCGGATCAGCCCCAGCATTTT CASSWGQGSDQPQHF
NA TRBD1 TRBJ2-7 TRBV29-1 TGCAGCGCACTTCTTCGGACAGGATACGAGCAGTACTTC CSALLRTGYEQYF
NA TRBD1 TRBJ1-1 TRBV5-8 TGTGCCAGCAGCTCCCCCGGGACAGGGCACACTGAAGCTTTCTTT CASSSPGTGHTEAFF